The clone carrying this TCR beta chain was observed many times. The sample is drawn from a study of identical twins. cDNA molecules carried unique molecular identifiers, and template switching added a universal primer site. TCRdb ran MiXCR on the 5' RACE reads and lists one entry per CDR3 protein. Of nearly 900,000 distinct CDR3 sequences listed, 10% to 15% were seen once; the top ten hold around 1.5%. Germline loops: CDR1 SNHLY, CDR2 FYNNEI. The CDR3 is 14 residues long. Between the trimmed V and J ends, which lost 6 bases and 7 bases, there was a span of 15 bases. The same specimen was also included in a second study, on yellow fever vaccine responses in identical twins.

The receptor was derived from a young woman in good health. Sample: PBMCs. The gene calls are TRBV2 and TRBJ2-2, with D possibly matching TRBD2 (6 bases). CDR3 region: CASSASEVGGELFF. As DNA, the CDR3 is TGTGCCAGCAGCGCTAGCGAGGTGGGCGGGGAGCTGTTTTTT.